Below are 32 T cell receptor beta chains sequenced from a single sample in a study of early T cells in non-severe SARS-CoV-2 infection. TCRdb itself ran the 5' RACE reads through MiXCR, one entry per CDR3 protein. The sample consists of about 99,000 distinct CDR3 sequences, roughly 17% of them appearing once. Specimen: whole blood. The receptors here all came from an adult who was a healthcare worker with PCR-confirmed SARS-CoV-2 infection or an uninfected control (not recorded which).

The rearrangement links TRBV7-9 to TRBJ2-3, with D possibly being TRBD1 or TRBD2 (5 bases each). The CDR3 length is 16 residues. The ends were cut back, 3 bases at V and 2 bases at J, with 15 bases in the middle. Germline V gives CDR1 SEHNR, CDR2 FQNEAQ (reference sequence). CDR3 DNA sequence: TGTGCCAGCAGCTTGGTTGAAAGGGGAGCCACAGATACGCAGTATTTT. It codes for CASSLVERGATDTQYF.

The table lists this clonotype with many counts. The rearrangement joins TRBV9 to TRBJ2-5; TRBD1 matches at 7 bases. The length of the CDR3 is 14 residues. Germline lookup yields CDR1 SGDLS and CDR2 YYNGEE. The trim removed 4 bases at V and 2 bases at J, leaving 5 bases unmatched. In DNA, the CDR3 is TGTGCCAGCAGCTTCGGACAGGTACAAGAGACCCAGTACTTC. This gives the protein CASSFGQVQETQYF.

The chain uses TRBV27 and TRBJ1-1, with TRBD1 matching 9 bases. The length of the CDR3 is 14 residues. V lost 6 bases, J lost 7 bases, and 9 bases stayed unmatched. CDR1 is MNHEY and CDR2 is SMNVEV in the germline V gene (reference sequence). CDR3 in amino acids: CASSHTGQGDEAFF. CDR3 sequence (DNA): TGTGCCAGCAGCCACACGGGACAGGGCGATGAAGCTTTCTTT.

The chain links TRBV7-8 to TRBJ2-3, with 9 bases that match TRBD1. Germline V gives CDR1 SGHVS, CDR2 FQNEAQ. The ends lost 3 bases at V and 1 base at J; junction bases unmatched: 2. The CDR3 consists of 15 residues. CDR3 residues: CASSFTGGGTDTQYF. The CDR3 region has the DNA TGTGCCAGCAGCTTTACAGGGGGCGGCACAGATACGCAGTATTTT.

The chain uses TRBV10-2 and TRBJ1-6; D uncertain. CDR3 length: 15 residues. CDR1 is WSHSY and CDR2 is SAAADI in the germline V gene. V was pared by 6 bases and J by 10 bases, with 19 bases between. This CDR3 reads CASRNQDFGKSPLHF. The CDR3 DNA sequence: TGCGCCAGCAGAAACCAGGACTTTGGGAAATCACCCCTCCACTTT.

This clonotype showed up many times. This chain joins TRBV27 and TRBJ1-5; TRBD1 might be the D (5 bases). V gave up 6 bases and J gave up 6 bases, with 12 bases separating them. The CDR3 has 13 residues. Germline-derived CDR1 and CDR2 are MNHEY and SMNVEV (reference sequence). The CDR3 protein is CASRGNQGQPQHF. CDR3 bases: TGTGCCAGCAGGGGGAACCAGGGTCAGCCCCAGCATTTT.

The chain uses TRBV15 and TRBJ1-2; 8 bases are shared with TRBD1. Trimming took 3 bases from V and 5 from J; bases not matched to a gene: 17. Germline CDR1 is LNHNV and CDR2 is YYDKDF (reference sequence). CDR3 size: 18 residues. As DNA, the CDR3 is TGTGCCACCAGCAGGCGGCTCAACCTCGGACAGGGATCTTATGGCTACACCTTC. Its translation is CATSRRLNLGQGSYGYTF. Full variable domain (remainder filled in from reference TRBV15 and TRBJ1-2): DAMVIQNPRYQVTQFGKPVTLSCSQTLNHNVMYWYQQKSSQAPKLLFHYYDKDFNNEADTPDNFQSRRPNTSFCFLDIRSPGLGDTAMYLCATSRRLNLGQGSYGYTFGSGTRLTVV.

There are a few counts of this clonotype. The chain combines TRBV12-5 with TRBJ1-6; 7 nucleotides align to TRBD1. Germline trimming cut 8 bases from V and 7 bases from J; bases unmatched to any gene: 8. The CDR3 contains 14 residues. Germline CDR1 and CDR2: LGHNT and FRNRAP. DNA of the CDR3: TGTGCTAGTTCCTGGACAGGAAGGAATTCACCCCTCCACTTT. Protein sequence: CASSWTGRNSPLHF.

This clonotype has a count of ten or more. The J gene is TRBJ1-1, the V gene TRBV9; no clear D. V lost 0 bases, J lost 6 bases, and 12 bases lay in between. The CDR3 is 14 residues long. The germline CDR1 and CDR2 sequences are SGDLS and YYNGEE. DNA of the CDR3: TGTGCCAGCAGCGTAGAGCCTAATGGCGCTGAAGCTTTCTTT. Amino acids: CASSVEPNGAEAFF.

This clonotype is medium-sized within its sample. The V and J genes are TRBV2 and TRBJ1-1, with 8 bases aligning to TRBD1. Per germline, CDR1 SNHLY and CDR2 FYNNEI. This CDR3 contains 15 residues. The trim removed 6 bases at V and 1 base at J, leaving 7 bases unmatched. The DNA for the CDR3 is TGTGCCAGCAGGCCTGCCGGGACAGGGAACACTGAAGCTTTCTTT. This codes for CASRPAGTGNTEAFF.

This clonotype was picked up a small number of times. The chain links TRBV7-2 to TRBJ2-3; D remains ambiguous. Germline-derived CDR1 and CDR2 are SGHTA and FQGNSA. With 6 bases removed from V and 0 bases from J, the gap between germline ends came to 7 bases. The CDR3 has 13 amino acids. This CDR3 is CASRALSTDTQYF. Written as DNA, the CDR3 is TGTGCCAGCAGGGCGTTAAGCACAGATACGCAGTATTTT.

As to this clonotype: This may come from a read error, since a much larger clone is one base off. This chain joins TRBV12-3 or TRBV12-4 and TRBJ2-7; D may be TRBD2 (5 bases). The CDR3 is 13 amino acids. CDR3 residues: CASSSSYSWEQNF. The CDR3, as DNA: TGTGCCAGCAGTTCCTCGTATTCCTGGGAGCAGAACTTC.

The chain employs TRBV18 and TRBJ1-2, with D perhaps TRBD1 (6 bases). The CDR3 is 13 amino acids. Germline CDR1 reads KGHSH; CDR2 reads LQKENI. V was trimmed by 3 bases and J by 6 bases, leaving 11 bases between them. For the CDR3, the DNA is TGTGCCAGCTCACCTGAGGGGGGAAATGGCTACACCTTC. It encodes CASSPEGGNGYTF.

This clonotype was seen more than once but under ten times. This chain connects TRBV29-1 to TRBJ2-1, with a weak D call TRBD1 (6 bases). The V and J ends lost 7 bases and 5 bases respectively, with 24 bases between them. The CDR3 extends over 16 amino acids. Germline V gene lookup returns CDR1 SQVTM and CDR2 ANQGSEA. The CDR3 reads CSGRGTLAENDNEQFF. DNA of the CDR3: TGCAGCGGAAGGGGGACGCTGGCGGAAAACGACAATGAGCAGTTCTTC.

This clonotype was observed many times. The rearrangement uses TRBV3-2 and TRBJ2-7; the table assigns TRBD1, which was not confirmed against the DNA. TRBV3-2 is termed a pseudogene. The CDR3 has 14 amino acids. The chain's CDR3 is CASSGGRGRPEQYF. The CDR3 DNA reads TGTGCCAGCAGTGGGGGCAGGGGGCGCCCAGAGCAGTACTTC.

This clonotype came up a few times. Written as DNA, the CDR3 is TGTGCCAGCAGTTACTCGAGGCTCTCTACTTCCTACGAGCAGTACTTC. This sequence encodes CASSYSRLSTSYEQYF. This chain uses TRBV6-2 or TRBV6-3 with TRBJ2-7; D call uncertain. The CDR3 is made up of 16 amino acids. The V end lost 0 bases, the J end lost 1 base, and 13 bases lay between the germline ends. CDR1 and CDR2 (germline): MNHEY, SVGEGT.

J is TRBJ1-1 and V is TRBV6-5; D unclear. V lost 10 bases, J lost 7 bases, and 19 bases lay in between. Germline V lookup: CDR1 MNHEY, CDR2 SVGAGI. The length of the CDR3 is 13 residues. The CDR3 DNA reads as TGTGCCACCTTCCTGGGCCTTGGGGATGAAGCTTTCTTT. This translates into CATFLGLGDEAFF.

This clonotype showed up just a few times. This rearrangement joins TRBV15 to TRBJ2-7, with 10 nucleotides matching TRBD2. Trimming took 6 bases from V and 4 from J; bases not matched to a gene: 9. CDR3 length: 15 residues. Germline CDR1 and CDR2: LNHNV and YYDKDF (reference sequence). CDR3 DNA sequence: TGTGCCACCAGGGTTGGGCTAGCGGGAGAGTACGAGCAGTACTTC. This translates into CATRVGLAGEYEQYF.

This clonotype has a count of ten or more. This rearrangement joins TRBV20-1 to TRBJ2-7, with 8 bases lining up with TRBD2. The CDR3 contains 14 residues. Losses at the gene ends were 2 bases for V and 0 bases for J; bases not matched to a gene: 3. Germline CDR1 DFQATT, CDR2 SNEGSKA (reference sequence). CDR3 sequence reads: CSARTSGLSYEQYF. In nucleotides, the CDR3 is TGCAGTGCTAGAACTAGCGGACTCTCCTACGAGCAGTACTTC.

There are a few counts of this clonotype. V gene TRBV28 combines with J gene TRBJ2-1, with a tentative D call TRBD2 (6 bases). CDR3 length: 19 amino acids. The V and J ends lost 6 bases and 0 bases respectively, with 24 bases between them. Germline CDR1 and CDR2: MDHEN and SYDVKM. CDR3 nucleotide sequence: TGTGCCAGCAGCCACGAATCGGGACTTCTCCTGGACTCCTACAATGAGCAGTTCTTC. As protein: CASSHESGLLLDSYNEQFF.

The chain recombines TRBV29-1 with TRBJ1-4; D is perhaps TRBD1 (5 bases). The V end was cut by 4 bases, the J end by 8 bases, with 17 bases between. This CDR3 region has 14 residues. Germline V lookup: CDR1 SQVTM, CDR2 ANQGSEA. CDR3 DNA: TGCAGCGTTGTTTTAGGGCAGGGAAAAGAAAAACTGTTTTTT. Protein: CSVVLGQGKEKLFF.

This chain links TRBV20-1 with TRBJ1-1, with 7 bases fitting TRBD1. The V segment lost 3 bases and the J segment 7 bases; nucleotides outside the gene matches: 14. Germline values: CDR1 DFQATT, CDR2 SNEGSKA (reference sequence). This CDR3 has 15 amino acids. CDR3: CSARGLVTGVNEAFF. Here the CDR3 DNA reads TGCAGTGCTAGGGGCCTCGTTACAGGGGTCAATGAAGCTTTCTTT.

This clonotype came up a few times. The chain combines TRBV5-1 with TRBJ2-7, with 8 bases that match TRBD2. V dropped 4 bases and J dropped 6; count of bases not matched to a gene: 12. This CDR3 has 15 residues. Germline V gives CDR1 SGHRS, CDR2 YFSETQ. The CDR3 sequence is CASSTALAGGSEQYF. CDR3 DNA: TGCGCCAGCAGCACCGCGTTGGCGGGGGGAAGCGAGCAGTACTTC.

The CDR3 loop reads CASSLSVSEQFF. The CDR3 DNA follows: TGTGCCAGCAGCTTAAGTGTCAGTGAGCAGTTCTTC. V and J are TRBV7-9 and TRBJ2-1; D call uncertain. The V and J ends lost 2 bases and 9 bases respectively, with 8 bases between them. CDR1 SEHNR and CDR2 FQNEAQ come from the germline V gene (reference sequence). CDR3 length equals 12 residues.

This clonotype has a count of ten or more. The CDR3 region is CSVAVTGSYEQYF. CDR3 nucleotide sequence: TGCAGCGTTGCGGTGACAGGGTCTTACGAGCAGTACTTC. The chain employs TRBV29-1 and TRBJ2-7; 7 nucleotides match TRBD1. There are 13 residues in the CDR3. V was pared by 4 bases and J by 4 bases, with 7 bases of the junction left unmatched. In germline, CDR1 is SQVTM, CDR2 ANQGSEA.

The V and J genes are TRBV5-5 and TRBJ1-5, with D maybe TRBD1 (5 bases). CDR3 length equals 15 residues. Deletions cut 4 bases from V and 1 base from J, with 12 bases between. CDR1 is SGHKS and CDR2 is YYEKEE in the germline V gene (reference sequence). As DNA, the CDR3 is TGTGCCAGCAGCAGGACTCCAGGGAGCAATCAGCCCCAGCATTTT. It specifies CASSRTPGSNQPQHF.

The chain uses TRBV20-1 and TRBJ2-7; perhaps TRBD2 as D (6 bases). The V gene lost 6 bases and the J gene lost 0 bases, with 27 bases spanning the gap. Germline CDR1 is DFQATT and CDR2 is SNEGSKA (reference sequence). CDR3 length: 18 residues. CDR3 DNA sequence: TGCAGTGCAGAAGAGGGCTCTGGCGGGGATCGAAGCTCCTACGAGCAGTACTTC. Its protein is CSAEEGSGGDRSSYEQYF.

The chain is built from TRBV12-3 or TRBV12-4 and TRBJ2-1; D is unresolved. V lost 5 bases, J lost 7 bases, and 9 bases lay in between. The CDR3 has 12 residues. CDR3 amino acids: CASSPPWNEQFF. As DNA, the CDR3 is TGTGCCAGCAGTCCCCCTTGGAATGAGCAGTTCTTC.

The rearrangement links TRBV3-1 to TRBJ2-3, with 9 bases that match TRBD2. The CDR3 has 17 amino acids. CDR1 LGHDT and CDR2 YNNKEL come from the germline V gene (reference sequence). The junction had 13 bases not matched to a gene; V was cut back by 4 bases and J by 5 bases. This CDR3 is CASSPFGLAGMQDTQYF. Here the CDR3 DNA reads TGTGCCAGCAGCCCATTTGGGCTAGCGGGAATGCAAGATACGCAGTATTTT.

This clonotype occurred a few times. This chain uses TRBV12-3 or TRBV12-4 with TRBJ2-1, with D possibly called TRBD1 or TRBD2 (5 bases each). This CDR3 spans 16 amino acids. V lost 7 bases and J 1 base, leaving 17 bases between the germline ends. The CDR3 reads CASKGLQRTSYNEQFF. CDR3 coding DNA: TGTGCCAGCAAGGGGCTCCAGCGGACTTCCTACAATGAGCAGTTCTTC.

The chain uses TRBV29-1 and TRBJ2-1, with D hard to call. Germline V gene data show CDR1 as SQVTM and CDR2 as ANQGSEA. The CDR3 is 16 residues long. V was cut by 0 bases and J by 5 bases, with 17 bases left in between. The CDR3 sequence: CSVEEFVPGGHNEQFF. CDR3 bases: TGCAGCGTTGAAGAGTTTGTGCCCGGTGGGCACAATGAGCAGTTCTTC.

V is TRBV6-1 and J is TRBJ1-3, with D possibly TRBD1 on 5 matching bases. This CDR3 spans 14 amino acids. The V gene's germline CDR1 is MNHNS and CDR2 SASEGT. Trimming cost V 6 bases and J 0 bases, with 9 bases left between them. In nucleotides, the CDR3 is TGTGCCAGCAGAACAGGTGACTCTGGAAACACCATATATTTT. This codes for CASRTGDSGNTIYF.